The sequence of this TCR beta chain was determined in a study of beta chain features in type 1 diabetes. Overall study: The patients were much like the healthy donors in age, gender and cell yields. Sorted cells numbering some 110 million were examined across all samples.

The investigators reverse transcribed all of the isolated RNA, so they sequenced expressed TCRB transcripts. Clones were read by immunoSEQ multiplex PCR, and TCRdb kept only the in-frame ones, dropping some. This sample has roughly 500,000 clones, with approximately 30% found just once. Overall study results and limits: A closer apparent resemblance between naive, central memory and Treg TCRB repertoires was seen in patients than in healthy donors.

A sort by CD45RO/CCR7/CD25/CD127/CD95/CD27 yielded CD4+ naive, central memory, regulatory and stem cell-like memory cells. This clone was picked up a small number of times. Its target is not known. The germline gives CDR1 SEHNR, CDR2 FQNEAQ (reference sequence). V was clipped by 0 bases and J by 2 bases, with 0 bases between them. The CDR3 length is 12 residues. The gene calls are TRBV7-9 and TRBJ2-3, with D hard to call. The TCR comes from a young man in good health. Material for sequencing was naive CD4+ T cells from blood. In DNA form, the CDR3 reads TGTGCCAGCAGCTTAGCCACAGATACGCAGTATTTT. Translation: CASSLATDTQYF.